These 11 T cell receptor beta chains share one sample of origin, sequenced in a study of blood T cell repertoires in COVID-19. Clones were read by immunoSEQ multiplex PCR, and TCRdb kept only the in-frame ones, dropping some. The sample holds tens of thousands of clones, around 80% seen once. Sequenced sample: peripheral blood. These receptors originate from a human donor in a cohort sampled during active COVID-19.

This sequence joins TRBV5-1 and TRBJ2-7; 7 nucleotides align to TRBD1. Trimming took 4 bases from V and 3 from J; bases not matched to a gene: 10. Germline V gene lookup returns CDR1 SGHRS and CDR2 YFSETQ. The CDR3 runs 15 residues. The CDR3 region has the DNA TGCGCCAGCAGCCCTGGACAGGAGGAGGTCTACGAGCAGTACTTC. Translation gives CASSPGQEEVYEQYF.

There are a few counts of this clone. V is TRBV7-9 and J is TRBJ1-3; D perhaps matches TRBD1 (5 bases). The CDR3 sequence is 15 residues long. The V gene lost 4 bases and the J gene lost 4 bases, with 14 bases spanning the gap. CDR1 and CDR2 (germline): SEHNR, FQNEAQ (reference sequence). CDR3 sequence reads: CASSSAGTEGNTIYF. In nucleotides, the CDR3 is TGTGCCAGCAGCTCAGCCGGGACTGAGGGAAACACCATATATTTT. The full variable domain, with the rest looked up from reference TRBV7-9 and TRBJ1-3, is DTGVSQNPRHKITKRGQNVTFRCDPISEHNRLYWYRQTLGQGPEFLTYFQNEAQLEKSRLLSDRFSAERPKGSFSTLEIQRTEQGDSAMYLCASSSAGTEGNTIYFGEGSWLTVV.

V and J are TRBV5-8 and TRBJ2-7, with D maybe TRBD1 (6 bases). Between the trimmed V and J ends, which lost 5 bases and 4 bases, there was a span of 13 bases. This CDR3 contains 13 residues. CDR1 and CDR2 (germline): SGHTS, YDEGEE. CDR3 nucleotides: TGTGCCAGCAGTAAGACAGGTCCGTACGAGCAGTACTTC. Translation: CASSKTGPYEQYF.

CDR3 in DNA: TGCAGCGCCTGGGGAGGGGGCTACGAGCAGTACTTC. The encoded protein is CSAWGGGYEQYF. The V gene is TRBV29-1, the J gene TRBJ2-7; the D gene is possibly TRBD2 (7 bases). CDR1 is SQVTM and CDR2 is ANQGSEA in the germline V gene. The CDR3 consists of 12 residues. V was cut by 7 bases and J by 3 bases, with 13 bases left in between.

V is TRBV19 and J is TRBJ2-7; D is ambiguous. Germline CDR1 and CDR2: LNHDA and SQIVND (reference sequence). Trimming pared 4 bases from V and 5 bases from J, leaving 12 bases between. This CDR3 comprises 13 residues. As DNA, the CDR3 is TGTGCCAGTAGTACCACTAACCTCAACGAGCAGTACTTC. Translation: CASSTTNLNEQYF.

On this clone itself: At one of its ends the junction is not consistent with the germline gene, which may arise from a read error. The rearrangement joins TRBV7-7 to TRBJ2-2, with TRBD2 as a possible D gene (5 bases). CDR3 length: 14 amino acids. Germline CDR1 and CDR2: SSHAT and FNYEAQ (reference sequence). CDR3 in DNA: TGTGCTAGCAGCTTTTACGGGGACACCGGGGAGCTGTTTTTT. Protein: CASSFYGDTGELFF.

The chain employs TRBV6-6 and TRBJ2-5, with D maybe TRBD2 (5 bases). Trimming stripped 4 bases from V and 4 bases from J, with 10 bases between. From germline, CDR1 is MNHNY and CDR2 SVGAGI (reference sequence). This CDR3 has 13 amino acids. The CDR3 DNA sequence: TGTGCCAGCAGTTCACAGACTACAGAGACCCAGTACTTC. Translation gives CASSSQTTETQYF.

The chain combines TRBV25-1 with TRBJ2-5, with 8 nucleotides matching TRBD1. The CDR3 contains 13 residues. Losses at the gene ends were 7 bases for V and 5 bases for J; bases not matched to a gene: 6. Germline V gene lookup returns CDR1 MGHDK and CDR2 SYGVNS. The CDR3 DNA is TGTGCCAGCAACCGTAGGACAGGGGAGACCCAGTACTTC. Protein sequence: CASNRRTGETQYF.

The CDR3 nucleotides read TGCGCCAGCAGCCAAGACCTCCCCGTGGAGTTTGTGCCAGATACGCAGTATTTT. It is translated as CASSQDLPVEFVPDTQYF. This sequence joins TRBV4-1 and TRBJ2-3, with unresolved D. V was clipped by 0 bases and J by 4 bases, with 20 bases between them. This CDR3 contains 18 residues. From germline, CDR1 is MGHRA and CDR2 YSYEKL.

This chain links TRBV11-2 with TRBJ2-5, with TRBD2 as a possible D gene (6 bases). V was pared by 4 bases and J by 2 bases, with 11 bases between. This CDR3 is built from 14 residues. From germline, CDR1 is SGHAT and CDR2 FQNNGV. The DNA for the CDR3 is TGTGCCAGCAGCTCCCTCGGGGGTCAAGAGACCCAGTACTTC. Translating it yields CASSSLGGQETQYF.

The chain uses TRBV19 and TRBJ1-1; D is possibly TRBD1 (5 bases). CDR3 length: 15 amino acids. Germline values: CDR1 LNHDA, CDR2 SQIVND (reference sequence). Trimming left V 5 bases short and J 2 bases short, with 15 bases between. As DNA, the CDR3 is TGTGCCAGTAGTCGGGGGGGTCGGGAAAACACTGAAGCTTTCTTT. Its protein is CASSRGGRENTEAFF.